The present T cell receptor beta chain was sequenced within a study of blood T cell repertoires in COVID-19. Study-wide context: Both acute and convalescent COVID-19 samples were obtained from the United States, Italy and Spain.

Libraries were prepared by immunoSEQ multiplex PCR; TCRdb keeps only in-frame clonotypes and omits some of them. The sample has tens of thousands of clones, about 87% seen once; the top ten hold approximately 5%. In its sample, this clone was seen once. The CDR3 loop spans 16 amino acids. Germline V gene sequence: CDR1 SGHDT, CDR2 YYEEEE. The V and J ends lost 4 bases and 3 bases, in that order; junction bases with no gene match: 8. The source is a human donor in a cohort sampled during active COVID-19. Sequencing used peripheral blood. This chain joins TRBV5-6 and TRBJ2-3, with 10 bases fitting TRBD1. DNA of the CDR3: TGTGCCAGCAGCATAGATACGGGACAGGGGACAGATACGCAGTATTTT. This gives the protein CASSIDTGQGTDTQYF.